This T cell receptor beta chain comes out of a study of long-term antiretroviral therapy in people with HIV. This CDR3 has 15 residues. The germline V gene has CDR1 LNHNV and CDR2 YYDKDF (reference sequence). The junction had 0 bases not matched to a gene; V was cut back by 1 base and J by 0 bases. There were no participants with HIV treated outside the United States. Sequencing used immunoSEQ v3.0 at survey level. Produced via immunoSEQ multiplex PCR; TCRdb's table is partial and in-frame only. This table has 15,000 to 20,000 clones, more than 75% appearing once. The sequencing here drew on unsorted PBMCs, taken 6.9 years after starting antiretroviral therapy. This receptor was obtained from a man between 50 and 59 years old with HIV. V is TRBV15 and J is TRBJ2-1, with 7 bases that match TRBD2. The CDR3 DNA reads TGTGCCACCAGCAGAGGCGGGGGCTCCTACAATGAGCAGTTCTTC. Translating it yields CATSRGGGSYNEQFF.